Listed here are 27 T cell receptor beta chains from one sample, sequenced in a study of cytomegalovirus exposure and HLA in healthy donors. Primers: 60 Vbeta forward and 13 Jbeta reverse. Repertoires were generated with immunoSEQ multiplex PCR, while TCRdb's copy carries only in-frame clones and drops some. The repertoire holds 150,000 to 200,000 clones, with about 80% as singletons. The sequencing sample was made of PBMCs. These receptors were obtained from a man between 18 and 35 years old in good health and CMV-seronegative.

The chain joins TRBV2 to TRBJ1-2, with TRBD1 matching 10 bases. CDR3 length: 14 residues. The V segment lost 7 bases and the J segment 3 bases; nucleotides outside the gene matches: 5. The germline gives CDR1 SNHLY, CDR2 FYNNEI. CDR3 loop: CASNRQGADYGYTF. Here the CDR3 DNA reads TGTGCCAGCAATAGACAGGGGGCGGACTATGGCTACACCTTC.

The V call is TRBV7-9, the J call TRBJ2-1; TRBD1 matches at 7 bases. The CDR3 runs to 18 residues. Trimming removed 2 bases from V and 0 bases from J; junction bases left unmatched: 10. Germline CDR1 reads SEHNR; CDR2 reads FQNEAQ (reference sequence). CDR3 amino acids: CASSLIDRAKGSYNEQFF. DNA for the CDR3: TGTGCCAGCAGCTTAATAGACAGGGCCAAAGGCTCCTACAATGAGCAGTTCTTC.

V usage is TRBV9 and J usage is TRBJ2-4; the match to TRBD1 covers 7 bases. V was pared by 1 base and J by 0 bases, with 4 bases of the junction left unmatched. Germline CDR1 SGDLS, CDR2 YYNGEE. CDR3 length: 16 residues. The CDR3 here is CASSVRGTEAKNIQYF. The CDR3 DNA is TGTGCCAGCAGCGTAAGGGGGACAGAAGCCAAAAACATTCAGTACTTC.

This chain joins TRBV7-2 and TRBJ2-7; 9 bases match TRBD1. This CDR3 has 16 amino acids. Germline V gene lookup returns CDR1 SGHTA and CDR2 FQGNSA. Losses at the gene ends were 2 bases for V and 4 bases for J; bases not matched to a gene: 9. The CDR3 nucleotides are TGTGCCAGCAGCTTAACTTCCGGGACAGGGCCTTACGAGCAGTACTTC. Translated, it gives CASSLTSGTGPYEQYF.

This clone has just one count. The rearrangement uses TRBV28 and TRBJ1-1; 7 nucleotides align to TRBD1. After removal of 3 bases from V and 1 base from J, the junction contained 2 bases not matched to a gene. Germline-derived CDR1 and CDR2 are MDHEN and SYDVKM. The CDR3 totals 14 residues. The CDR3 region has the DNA TGTGCCAGCAGTTTGACAGGGCCGAACACTGAAGCTTTCTTT. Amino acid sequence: CASSLTGPNTEAFF.

CDR3 DNA sequence: TGCGCCAGCAGCTTGGACGGTAACTATGGCTACACCTTC. Its protein product is CASSLDGNYGYTF. The chain employs TRBV5-1 and TRBJ1-2; D unresolved. V lost 0 bases to trimming and J lost 1 base, with 4 bases between them. The CDR3 contains 13 residues. Germline V gives CDR1 SGHRS, CDR2 YFSETQ. The complete variable domain, with remaining parts taken from reference TRBV5-1 and TRBJ1-2, reads KAGVTQTPRYLIKTRGQQVTLSCSPISGHRSVSWYQQTPGQGLQFLFEYFSETQRNKGNFPGRFSGRQFSNSRSEMNVSTLELGDSALYLCASSLDGNYGYTFGSGTRLTVV.

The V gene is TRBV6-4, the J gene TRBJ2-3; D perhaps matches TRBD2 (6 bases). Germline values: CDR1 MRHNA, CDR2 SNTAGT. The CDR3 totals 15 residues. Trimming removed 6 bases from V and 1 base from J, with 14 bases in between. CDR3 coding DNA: TGTGCCAGCAGCCTATCCTGGGGGGGCACAGATACGCAGTATTTT. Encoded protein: CASSLSWGGTDTQYF.

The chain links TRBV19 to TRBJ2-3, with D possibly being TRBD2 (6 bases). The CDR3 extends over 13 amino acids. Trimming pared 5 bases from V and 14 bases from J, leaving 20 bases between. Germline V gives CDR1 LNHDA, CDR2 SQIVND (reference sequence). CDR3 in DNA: TGTGCCAGTAGTGGGGGGAGCGGGCTCAGGAGGTATTTT. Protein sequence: CASSGGSGLRRYF.

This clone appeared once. This CDR3 is CASSKTADEAFF. CDR3 nucleotide sequence: TGCGCCAGCAGCAAGACAGCAGACGAAGCTTTCTTT. The chain couples TRBV5-1 to TRBJ1-1; a weak D match, TRBD1 (5 bases). The CDR3 runs 12 residues. In germline, CDR1 is SGHRS, CDR2 YFSETQ. V was cut by 4 bases and J by 8 bases, with 12 bases left in between.

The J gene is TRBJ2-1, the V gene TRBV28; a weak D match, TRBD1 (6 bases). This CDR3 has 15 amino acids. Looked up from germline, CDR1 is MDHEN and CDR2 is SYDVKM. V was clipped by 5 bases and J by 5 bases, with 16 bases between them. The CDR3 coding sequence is TGTGCCAGCAGTCCGGGACATCTATTACACAATGAGCAGTTCTTC. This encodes CASSPGHLLHNEQFF.

CDR3 in DNA: TGTGCCAGCAGTTACTCGAGCGGGGCCCAATCCTACGAGCAGTACTTC. It is translated as CASSYSSGAQSYEQYF. V is TRBV6-5 and J is TRBJ2-7, with TRBD2 matching 7 bases. The CDR3 consists of 16 residues. Germline V lookup: CDR1 MNHEY, CDR2 SVGAGI. The V gene end was trimmed by 0 bases and the J gene end by 1 base; junction bases not matched to a gene: 6.

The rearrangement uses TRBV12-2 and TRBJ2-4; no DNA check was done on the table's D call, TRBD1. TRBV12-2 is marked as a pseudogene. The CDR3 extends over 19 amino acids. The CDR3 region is CASRLEFWDRGPPENIQYF. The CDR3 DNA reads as TGTGCAAGTCGCTTAGAATTTTGGGACAGGGGCCCCCCCGAGAACATTCAGTACTTC.

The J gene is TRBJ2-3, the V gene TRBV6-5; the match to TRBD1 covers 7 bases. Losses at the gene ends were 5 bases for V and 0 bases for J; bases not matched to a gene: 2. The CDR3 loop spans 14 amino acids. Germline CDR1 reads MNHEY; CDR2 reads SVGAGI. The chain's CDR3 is CASSQTGSTDTQYF. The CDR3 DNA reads TGTGCCAGCAGTCAGACAGGGAGCACAGATACGCAGTATTTT.

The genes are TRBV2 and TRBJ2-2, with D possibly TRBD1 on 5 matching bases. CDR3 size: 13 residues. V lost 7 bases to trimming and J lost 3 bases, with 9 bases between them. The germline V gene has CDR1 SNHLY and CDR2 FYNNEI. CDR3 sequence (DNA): TGTGCCAGCAAGACAGAATACACCGGGGAGCTGTTTTTT. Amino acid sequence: CASKTEYTGELFF. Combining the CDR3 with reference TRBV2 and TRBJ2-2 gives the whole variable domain EPEVTQTPSHQVTQMGQEVILRCVPISNHLYFYWYRQILGQKVEFLVSFYNNEISEKSEIFDDQFSVERPDGSNFTLKIRSTKLEDSAMYFCASKTEYTGELFFGEGSRLTVL.

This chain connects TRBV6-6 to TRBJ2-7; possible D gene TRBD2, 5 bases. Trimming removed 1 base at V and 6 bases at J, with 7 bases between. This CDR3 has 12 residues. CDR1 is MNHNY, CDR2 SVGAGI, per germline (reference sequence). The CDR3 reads CASSYWESEQYF. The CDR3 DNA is TGTGCCAGCAGTTACTGGGAGTCCGAGCAGTACTTC.

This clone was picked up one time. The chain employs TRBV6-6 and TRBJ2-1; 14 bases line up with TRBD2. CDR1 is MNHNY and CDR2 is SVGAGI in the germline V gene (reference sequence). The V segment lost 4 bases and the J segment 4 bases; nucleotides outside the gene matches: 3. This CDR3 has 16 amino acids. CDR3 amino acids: CASSLGTSGRYNEQFF. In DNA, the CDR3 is TGTGCCAGCAGTTTGGGGACTAGCGGGAGATACAATGAGCAGTTCTTC.

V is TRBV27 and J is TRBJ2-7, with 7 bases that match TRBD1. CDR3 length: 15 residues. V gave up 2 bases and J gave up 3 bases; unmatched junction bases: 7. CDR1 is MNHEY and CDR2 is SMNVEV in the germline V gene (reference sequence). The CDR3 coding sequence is TGTGCCAGCAGTTTAGTCCGGGACAGAGGCTACGAGCAGTACTTC. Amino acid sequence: CASSLVRDRGYEQYF.

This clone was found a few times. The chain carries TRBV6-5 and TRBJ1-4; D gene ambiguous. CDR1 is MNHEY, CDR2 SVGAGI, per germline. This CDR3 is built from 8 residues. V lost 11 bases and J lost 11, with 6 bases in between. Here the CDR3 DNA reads TGTGCCCCCGGGAAACTGTTTTTT. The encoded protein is CAPGKLFF.

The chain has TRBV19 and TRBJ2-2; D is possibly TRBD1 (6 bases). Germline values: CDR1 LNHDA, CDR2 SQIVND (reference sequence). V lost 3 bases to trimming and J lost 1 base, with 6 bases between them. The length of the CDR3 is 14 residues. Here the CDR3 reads CASSMTGNTGELFF. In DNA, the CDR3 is TGTGCCAGTAGTATGACAGGGAACACCGGGGAGCTGTTTTTT.

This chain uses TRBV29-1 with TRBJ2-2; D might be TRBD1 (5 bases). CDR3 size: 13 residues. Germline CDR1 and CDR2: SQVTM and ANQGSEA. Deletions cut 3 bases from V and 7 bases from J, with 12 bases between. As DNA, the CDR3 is TGCAGCGTTGAGACAGACTTGGGCGGGGAGCTGTTTTTT. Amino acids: CSVETDLGGELFF.

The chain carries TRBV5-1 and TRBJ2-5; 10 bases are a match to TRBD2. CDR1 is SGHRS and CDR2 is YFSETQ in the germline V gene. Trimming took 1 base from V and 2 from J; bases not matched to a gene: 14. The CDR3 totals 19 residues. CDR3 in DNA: TGCGCCAGCAGCTTGCCACTAGAGCGGGGGGGCTCGAGGCAAGAGACCCAGTACTTC. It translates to CASSLPLERGGSRQETQYF.

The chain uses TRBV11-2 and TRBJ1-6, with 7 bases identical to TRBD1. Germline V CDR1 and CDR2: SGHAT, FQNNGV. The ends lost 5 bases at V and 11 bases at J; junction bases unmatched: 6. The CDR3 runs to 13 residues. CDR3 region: CASSPPGGTPLHF. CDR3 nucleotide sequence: TGTGCCAGCAGCCCACCAGGGGGGACACCCCTCCACTTT.

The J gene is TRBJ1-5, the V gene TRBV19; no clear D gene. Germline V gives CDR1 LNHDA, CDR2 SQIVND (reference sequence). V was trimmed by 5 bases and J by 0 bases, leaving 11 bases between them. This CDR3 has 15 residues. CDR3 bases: TGTGCCAGTAGTTCGGGTGTTTATAGCAATCAGCCCCAGCATTTT. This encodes CASSSGVYSNQPQHF.

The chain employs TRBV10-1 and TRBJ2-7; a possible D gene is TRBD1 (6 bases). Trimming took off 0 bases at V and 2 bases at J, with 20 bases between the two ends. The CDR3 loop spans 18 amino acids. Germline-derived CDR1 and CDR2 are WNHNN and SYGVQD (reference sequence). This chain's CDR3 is CASSESGPDRLEAYEQYF. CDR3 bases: TGCGCCAGCAGTGAGTCTGGCCCCGACAGGCTCGAGGCCTACGAGCAGTACTTC.

Here the CDR3 reads CASSTSGGGDTQYF. The CDR3 nucleotides are TGTGCCAGCAGCACTTCAGGGGGAGGCGATACGCAGTATTTT. The chain joins TRBV5-6 to TRBJ2-3, with D possibly TRBD1 on 7 matching bases. The V end lost 4 bases, the J end lost 6 bases, and 15 bases lay between the germline ends. CDR3 length: 14 amino acids. Looked up from germline, CDR1 is SGHDT and CDR2 is YYEEEE.

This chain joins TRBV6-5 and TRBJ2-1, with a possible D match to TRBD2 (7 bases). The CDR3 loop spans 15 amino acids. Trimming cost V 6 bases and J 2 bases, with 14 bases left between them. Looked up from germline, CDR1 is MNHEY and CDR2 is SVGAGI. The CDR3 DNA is TGTGCCAGCAGACAAGGGGGGGGACCCTACAATGAGCAGTTCTTC. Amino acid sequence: CASRQGGGPYNEQFF.

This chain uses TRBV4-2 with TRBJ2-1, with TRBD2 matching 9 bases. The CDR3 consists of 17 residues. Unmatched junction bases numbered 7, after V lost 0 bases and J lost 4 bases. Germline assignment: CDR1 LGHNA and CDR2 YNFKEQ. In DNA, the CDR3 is TGTGCCAGCAGCCAAGAAGTCCCCGCGGGAGGGTACAATGAGCAGTTCTTC. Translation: CASSQEVPAGGYNEQFF.